The sequence of this TCR beta chain was determined in a study of graft-versus-host responses after intestinal transplantation. Study background: Recipients underwent multivisceral, liver-intestinal, or isolated intestinal transplants.

Trimming removed 0 bases from V and 5 bases from J, with 10 bases in between. The CDR3 is 14 amino acids. The germline CDR1 and CDR2 sequences are MNHEY and SMNVEV (reference sequence). Assay: immunoSEQ multiplex PCR; the TCRdb copy retains only in-frame clones and omits some. This table has more than 75,000 clones, 75% to 95% appearing once. General study findings and limits: Researchers found GvH clones in recipient marrow, and some showed up first in ileum or blood.

This clone is a singleton in its sample. Its antigen is unknown. The material was unstimulated CD4+ T cells sorted from spleen or lymph node cells, obtained before transplant. The chain uses TRBV27 and TRBJ1-2, with D uncertain. The source is a human donor who was the organ donor for an intestinal transplant. The CDR3 region is CASSLSIQAYGYTF. DNA of the CDR3: TGTGCCAGCAGTTTATCGATCCAGGCTTATGGCTACACCTTC.